The source of this T cell receptor beta chain is a study of shared clonotypes between healthy human individuals. Amplification in unsorted PBMC replicate PCRs started from 250 to 350 ng DNA, which equals 25,000 to 35,000 T cell genomes. The method was immunoSEQ multiplex PCR; TCRdb's version includes in-frame clones alone and lacks a portion of them. Seen here are about half a million clones, 81% observed once, and the top ten hold roughly an eighth. V lost 6 bases, J lost 4 bases, and 14 bases stayed unmatched. CDR3 length equals 16 residues. Germline loops: CDR1 MNHNY, CDR2 SVGAGI (reference sequence).

This TCR derives from a woman aged 40 to 50 in good health. Some clones in this sample may be carry-over from other donors' samples. Material for sequencing was PBMCs. The chain employs TRBV6-6 and TRBJ1-1, with 7 bases identical to TRBD1. This chain's CDR3 is CASSRIDREGATEAFF. The CDR3 DNA sequence: TGTGCCAGCAGCCGCATCGACAGGGAAGGGGCCACTGAAGCTTTCTTT.